This T cell receptor (beta chain) was recorded in a study of T-cell reconstitution after alpha-beta-depleted transplantation in children (TCRdb year 2016). Regarding the research as a whole: T-cell immune reconstitution after TCRalphabeta/CD19-depleted allogeneic hematopoietic cell transplantation in children was quantitatively tracked in the study by means of TCR repertoire profiling.

The receptor library was made with PCR. The sample was run on an Illumina HiSeq 2500. Molecular barcoding was employed in the preparation of TCR libraries, with unique molecular identifiers being used to normalize TCRbeta repertoire quantification. Through fastp at Q25 and MiXCR, TCRdb rebuilt clones from the public reads, retaining in-frame beta chains. CDR3 protein duplicates are merged, each entry listing the most common genes and DNA. The sample has about 300,000 distinct CDR3 sequences on record, 6.5% to 9% of them singletons. The ten largest account for 9.1% of the sample. Results the study describes overall, beyond this receptor: About two months after transplant, the apparently early recovery of alphabetaT-cell counts reportedly depended on just several hundred clones that had expanded rapidly and came from non-depleted graft cells. The frequencies of hyperexpanded clones fell over the following months, and after one year, T-cell counts and TCRbeta diversity were mostly attributed to newly produced T cells. In some patients, high TCRbeta diversity at day 60 was attributed to recipient T cells and intrathymic progenitors that had survived conditioning.

The germline V gene (reference sequence) supplies CDR1 DFQATT and CDR2 SNEGSKA. At the junction V is shortened by 3 bases and J by 3 bases; bases outside the gene matches: 10. The CDR3 runs 15 amino acids, cysteine and phenylalanine included. Only the CDR3 DNA is retained, 45 bases long and in frame from the first base. Taken with the paper, the label for treatment or condition translates to: allogeneic hematopoietic cell transplantation with graft depleted of TCRalphabeta T cells and CD19 B cells. The children who served as transplant recipients had been given grafts of TCRalphabeta/CD19-depleted allogeneic hematopoietic cells. This clonotype was counted ten times or more. The antigen it binds to is not known. No base quality values were provided; no much bigger clone lies one nucleotide off.

Source: peripheral blood, taken 360 days after TCRalphabeta/CD19-depleted stem cell transplant. The sequence links TRBV20-1 to TRBJ2-5; 7 bases in between match TRBD2. The receptor comes from a female patient aged 2-9 years who had a stem cell transplant for Fanconi anemia, so the T cells may come from the graft donor. The bases are TGCAGTGCTAGCCTAAGTCTAGCGGTTAAAGAGACCCAGTACTTC. It translates to CSASLSLAVKETQYF.